The 10 T cell receptor beta chains below were found in one sample sequenced in a study of shared clonotypes between healthy human individuals. Sequencing was performed with immunoSEQ multiplex PCR; in TCRdb, only in-frame clones are kept and a portion is missing. The table records about 460,000 clones, around 77% of them present only once. Source material: PBMCs. All receptors come from a woman between 35 and 50 years old in good health. Some clones in this sample may be carry-over from other donors' samples.

A single count supports this clone. One base away lies a much larger clone, so this may be a sequencing read error. The chain is built from TRBV5-1 and TRBJ2-5, with D possibly being TRBD1 or TRBD2 (5 bases each). The V gene's germline CDR1 is SGHRS and CDR2 YFSETQ. The CDR3 is made up of 17 amino acids. Trimming took off 0 bases at V and 7 bases at J, with 22 bases between the two ends. DNA for the CDR3: TGCGCCAGCAGCTTGGGCTCCTCGGGACCCACCTTTGGGACCCAGTACTTC. It codes for CASSLGSSGPTFGTQYF.

In this sample, this clone turned up a few times. V and J are TRBV5-1 and TRBJ1-4; 7 nucleotides line up with TRBD1. Losses at the gene ends were 4 bases for V and 3 bases for J; bases not matched to a gene: 6. The CDR3 is 15 residues long. Germline values: CDR1 SGHRS, CDR2 YFSETQ. The CDR3 DNA follows: TGCGCCAGCAGCCGGATGGGGACAGCTAATGAAAAACTGTTTTTT. The encoded protein is CASSRMGTANEKLFF.

In nucleotides, the CDR3 is TGTGCCTGGAATGGGGGATCCACTGAAGCTTTCTTT. Protein product: CAWNGGSTEAFF. This chain links TRBV30 with TRBJ1-1; tentatively, D is TRBD1 (5 bases). Between the trimmed V and J ends, which lost 4 bases and 4 bases, there was a span of 10 bases. There are 12 residues in the CDR3. In germline, CDR1 is GTSNPN, CDR2 SVGIG (reference sequence).

This sequence joins TRBV18 and TRBJ1-2; TRBD1 is a possible D gene (6 bases). CDR3 length: 14 amino acids. Looked up from germline, CDR1 is KGHSH and CDR2 is LQKENI. V was trimmed by 5 bases and J by 2 bases, leaving 12 bases between them. This CDR3 is CASSNTGTNYGYTF. DNA of the CDR3: TGTGCCAGCTCAAACACCGGGACAAACTATGGCTACACCTTC.

This clone was counted a few times. The rearrangement uses TRBV5-4 and TRBJ2-3; no clear D gene. The germline V gene encodes CDR1 SGHNT and CDR2 YYREEE (reference sequence). Trimming removed 3 bases from V and 6 bases from J, with 8 bases in between. The CDR3 length is 12 residues. CDR3 protein: CASSSLSDTQYF. For the CDR3, the DNA is TGTGCCAGCAGCTCCTTGTCCGATACGCAGTATTTT.

The chain uses TRBV19 and TRBJ1-5; D is undetermined. V lost 4 bases, J lost 4 bases, and 17 bases lay in between. CDR1 is LNHDA, CDR2 SQIVND, per germline (reference sequence). The CDR3 extends over 16 amino acids. The CDR3 DNA follows: TGTGCCAGTAGTAGGACCGCTGATAAACGAAATCAGCCCCAGCATTTT. It encodes CASSRTADKRNQPQHF.

The genes are TRBV11-2 and TRBJ2-7, with TRBD2 identical over 9 bases. Germline CDR1 SGHAT, CDR2 FQNNGV. This CDR3 contains 14 residues. V was pared by 5 bases and J by 7 bases, with 9 bases of the junction left unmatched. CDR3 in DNA: TGTGCCAGCAGCACGGGACTAGCCGGGGAGGAGCAGTACTTC. Translated, it gives CASSTGLAGEEQYF.

Points on this clone: A far larger clone is off by one base, so a read error is likely. The genes are TRBV5-1 and TRBJ1-1; a weak D match, TRBD1 (6 bases). Germline lookup yields CDR1 SGHRS and CDR2 YFSETQ. The CDR3 has 14 amino acids. CDR3 coding DNA: TGCACCAGCAGCTTGGGGGCCGTGGTAACTGAAGCTTTCTTT. It yields the protein CTSSLGAVVTEAFF.

CDR3 nucleotides: TGTGCCAGCAGCTCAGAGGGGACTAGCGGGAACACCGGGGAGCTGTTTTTT. Translated: CASSSEGTSGNTGELFF. The J gene is TRBJ2-2, the V gene TRBV11-3, with 11 positions matching TRBD2. J was trimmed by 1 base and V by 4 bases; bases with no gene match: 5. The CDR3 covers 17 residues. Germline V gives CDR1 SGHNT, CDR2 YENEEA.

This clone was seen once. A junction boundary mismatches the germline segment, possibly from a read error. V usage is TRBV7-7 and J usage is TRBJ2-2, with 10 bases aligning to TRBD1. CDR1 is SSHAT and CDR2 is FNYEAQ in the germline V gene (reference sequence). This CDR3 is built from 14 residues. The CDR3 nucleotides read TGTGCTAGCAGCCGGGACAGGGGAGCCGGGGAGCTGTTTTTT. As protein: CASSRDRGAGELFF.